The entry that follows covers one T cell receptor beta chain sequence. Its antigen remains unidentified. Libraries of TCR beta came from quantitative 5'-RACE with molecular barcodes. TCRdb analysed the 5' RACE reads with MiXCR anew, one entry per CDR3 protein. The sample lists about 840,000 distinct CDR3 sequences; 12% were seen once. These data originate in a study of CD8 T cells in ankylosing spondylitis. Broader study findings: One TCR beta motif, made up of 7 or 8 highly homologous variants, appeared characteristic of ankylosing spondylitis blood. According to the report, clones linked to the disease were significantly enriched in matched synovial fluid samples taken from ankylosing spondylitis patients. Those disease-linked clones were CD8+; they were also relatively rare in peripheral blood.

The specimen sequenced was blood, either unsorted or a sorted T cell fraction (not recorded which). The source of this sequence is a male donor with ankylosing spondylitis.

The CDR3 DNA sequence: TGTGCCAGCAGTTACTCGGGGGCCGGTGGCGATGAGCAGTTCTTC. Translation: CASSYSGAGGDEQFF. The chain combines TRBV6-2 or TRBV6-3 with TRBJ2-1, with D possibly matching TRBD1 (6 bases). CDR1 is MNHEY, CDR2 SVGEGT, per germline. The CDR3 has 15 amino acids. Trimming pared 0 bases from V and 8 bases from J, leaving 14 bases between.